This T cell receptor beta chain was identified during a study of Ad26.COV2.S vaccination and SARS-CoV-2 variants. Germline CDR1 and CDR2: SEHNR and FQNEAQ (reference sequence). Trimming took off 4 bases at V and 6 bases at J, with 17 bases between the two ends. This CDR3 has 15 residues. Treatment described: 15 to 20 received Ad26.COV2.S at low or high dose, single or two shots; a few received placebo; per-sample allocation not given. All samples were drawn on day 63, counting from the first vaccine or placebo injection. Using immunoSEQ multiplex PCR, the repertoire was profiled, and TCRdb retains in-frame clones only, with some absent. The table includes 440,000 or so clones, 80% to 90% detected once.

This sequence originates from a person aged 18-60 years who received the Ad26.COV2.S COVID-19 vaccine or a placebo. Source: peripheral blood, taken in a trial of Ad26.COV2.S vaccine versus placebo. This chain uses TRBV7-9 with TRBJ2-3; either TRBD1 or TRBD2 may supply D (5 bases each). The CDR3 region has the DNA TGTGCCAGCAGCTCGGGGCACAAGTCCCTCGATACGCAGTATTTT. Amino acids: CASSSGHKSLDTQYF.